This T cell receptor beta chain was documented in a study of CD8 T cells in ankylosing spondylitis (dated by TCRdb to the late 2010s). Context from the whole study: The study profiled T cell receptor beta repertoires in healthy donors and ankylosing spondylitis patients to find disease-linked TCR variants. The full study cohort was made up of under 30 ankylosing spondylitis patients and fewer than 120 healthy donors. Peripheral blood samples were taken, and synovial fluid was additionally collected from ankylosing spondylitis patients. Overall study outcomes, separate from this receptor: Significant enrichment of the disease-linked clones was reported in matched synovial fluid samples from ankylosing spondylitis patients. A TCR beta motif made up of fewer than 10 highly homologous amino acid variants appeared to be characteristic of blood from ankylosing spondylitis patients. Some motif variants had previously been reported in the synovial fluid and blood of reactive arthritis patients, which suggests shared mechanisms of disease initiation. A CD8+ phenotype was shown by the disease-linked clones, which were found at relatively low frequencies in peripheral blood.

The sequencing machine was an Illumina HiSeq 2500. Quantitative 5'-RACE with molecular barcodes was the method used to prepare the TCR beta libraries. The authors' pipeline ran thus. Disease-linked TCR variants were identified with a new computational method built on a probabilistic model of VDJ rearrangement. TCRdb took the public reads, trimmed them with fastp at Q25, ran MiXCR for clone calling and kept in-frame beta chains. CDR3 protein sequences are deduplicated, and each keeps its most common genes and DNA. These V and J calls are TCRdb output, not the study's own analysis. Across this sample there are about 840,000 distinct CDR3 sequences, with about 11% seen only once. The ten largest clones capture 0.45% to 0.6% of the sample. The CDR3 holds 13 amino acids from the cysteine to the phenylalanine. The read is trimmed to its CDR3 DNA, 39 bases read in frame from base 1. V is cut back by 0 bases and J by 7 bases, with 2 bases in the junction unmatched. Sequences SGDLS (CDR1) and YYNGEE (CDR2) are obtained from the germline V gene.

There are a few counts of this clonotype. Its antigen is still unknown. It has no much larger one-base neighbor in the sample; base qualities were not kept. The TCR was taken from a male donor with ankylosing spondylitis. Sequenced: blood, either unsorted or a sorted T cell fraction (not recorded which). The sequence is built from TRBV9 and TRBJ1-2, and TRBD1 matches 8 of the central bases. DNA sequence: TGTGCCAGCAGCGTAGCGGACAGGGCTGGCTACACCTTC. This codes for CASSVADRAGYTF.